Included here is one T cell receptor beta chain sequence, with context. The data were taken from a study of blood T cell repertoires in COVID-19. Study information: From T cells, B-cell-depleted T cells, or PBMCs came the material, which was cDNA or gDNA.

Sequencing used immunoSEQ multiplex PCR; TCRdb keeps in-frame clones, though not all of them. The data contain some 78,000 clones, 70% to 90% of them singletons. CDR3 size: 12 residues. Trimming left V 3 bases short and J 3 bases short, with 6 bases between. Germline lookup yields CDR1 LNHNV and CDR2 YYDKDF (reference sequence). Sequencing input: peripheral blood. This rearrangement joins TRBV15 to TRBJ2-7; tentatively, D is TRBD2 (5 bases). This clonotype was sampled from a man aged 45-65 years with active or convalescent COVID-19. CDR3 coding DNA: TGTGCCACCAGCAGTCGGGGCTACGAGCAGTACTTC. This encodes CATSSRGYEQYF.